The clone carrying this T cell receptor beta chain was picked up a small number of times. These data are taken from a study of blood T cell repertoires in COVID-19. Clones were read by immunoSEQ multiplex PCR, and TCRdb kept only the in-frame ones, dropping some. This table holds about 84,000 clones, about 80% found once. Deletions cut 3 bases from V and 3 bases from J, with 11 bases between. Germline-derived CDR1 and CDR2 are DFQATT and SNEGSKA (reference sequence). CDR3 length: 13 residues. Sequencing used peripheral blood. The clonotype originates from a man aged 50-60 years with active or convalescent COVID-19. J is TRBJ1-1 and V is TRBV20-1, with a possible D match to TRBD1 (5 bases). CDR3 in amino acids: CSASRGPDTEAFF. The CDR3 DNA reads TGCAGTGCTAGTAGGGGCCCGGACACTGAAGCTTTCTTT.